This TCR beta chain is from a study of preoperative IRX-2 immunotherapy in early breast cancer. The table came from immunoSEQ multiplex PCR; TCRdb's copy has only in-frame clones and leaves some out. The table has 40,000 to 50,000 clones, around three quarters seen once; the top ten hold over 1%. Treatment indicated: preoperative locoregional IRX-2 cytokine immunotherapy. Preoperative locoregional IRX-2 cytokine immunotherapy was tested in the phase Ib source study. The length of the CDR3 is 13 residues. Trimming removed 8 bases from V and 4 bases from J, with 14 bases in between. Germline CDR1 MNHGY, CDR2 SAAAGT.

The sample was tumor tissue, taken after IRX-2 immunotherapy. The chain employs TRBV6-8 and TRBJ1-1, with D possibly matching TRBD1 (5 bases). The TCR comes from a human donor with breast cancer. The CDR3 DNA is TGTGCCAGCGGAAGACAGTCGGGCACTGAAGCTTTCTTT. It encodes CASGRQSGTEAFF.